This TCR beta chain appears in the sequencing data of a study of shared clonotypes between healthy human individuals. Study summary: With ages of 18 to 49, the donors were a couple of women and a few men.

Study findings and constraints: Clonotype sharing among the donors was expected to vary with sequencing depth.

Produced via immunoSEQ multiplex PCR; TCRdb's table is partial and in-frame only. Here the sample spans some 980,000 clones, over 75% being singletons. Germline assignment: CDR1 GTSNPN and CDR2 SVGIG (reference sequence). Trimming left V 0 bases short and J 0 bases short, with 5 bases between. The CDR3 extends over 13 amino acids. The donors, all of them Caucasian adults, lived in Nashville, Tennessee. A word on this clone: Its antigen is still unknown. The same CDR3 also results from other DNA sequences found in this sample.

The sample comprised memory CD4+ T cells sorted from blood. Sample subset: CD45RA-negative fraction. This sequence joins TRBV30 and TRBJ1-2; D remains unclear. The receptor's source is a man between 18 and 29 years old in good health. CDR3 sequence (DNA): TGTGCCTGGAGTGTACGTGCTAACTATGGCTACACCTTC. Residues: CAWSVRANYGYTF.